The 2 T cell receptor beta chains presented below share a single source sample, sequenced in a study of cytomegalovirus exposure and HLA in healthy donors. The PCR ran on 60 Vbeta and 13 Jbeta primers. The table came from immunoSEQ multiplex PCR; TCRdb's copy has only in-frame clones and leaves some out. The table records more than 150,000 clones, roughly 85% of them present only once. The sample comprised PBMCs. The receptors were sampled from a woman aged 18-29 years in good health and CMV-seronegative.

The J gene is TRBJ1-2, the V gene TRBV28; weak D call: TRBD1 (6 bases). Germline CDR1 MDHEN, CDR2 SYDVKM. V was clipped by 3 bases and J by 0 bases, with 11 bases between them. The CDR3 length is 15 residues. The CDR3 nucleotides read TGTGCCAGCAGTTTTCAGGGGACTACTAACTATGGCTACACCTTC. It specifies CASSFQGTTNYGYTF.

The chain recombines TRBV9 with TRBJ2-3, with 7 bases identical to TRBD2. J lost 1 base, V lost 0 bases, and 5 bases had no gene match. CDR3 length: 16 amino acids. The germline gives CDR1 SGDLS, CDR2 YYNGEE. The DNA of the CDR3 is TGTGCCAGCAGCGTAGACGCCCTAGCGGGCACAGATACGCAGTATTTT. Amino acids: CASSVDALAGTDTQYF.